Listed here is a single TCR beta chain. This sample was taken from a study of CD8 T cells in Susac syndrome. Background on the study: Within the sequenced group of Susac syndrome patients, over five showed active disease and eight or nine were in remission.

Random hexamers were used to reverse transcribe an amount of about 0.5 to 1 ug RNA. Coverage of TCR beta CDR3 amplification by immunoSEQ multiplex PCR extended to 54 Vbeta and 13 Jbeta. MiXCR, run by TCRdb on the immunoSEQ multiplex PCR reads, gives a single entry per CDR3 protein. The sample lists about 130,000 distinct CDR3 sequences, more than 85% occurring once. TEMRA cells were FACS-enriched, and CD8+ and CD4+ T cells were isolated negatively. Deletions cut 7 bases from V and 0 bases from J, with 24 bases between. The CDR3 loop spans 17 amino acids. The germline V gene has CDR1 SQVTM and CDR2 ANQGSEA.

This chain links TRBV29-1 with TRBJ1-1; D is undetermined. This TCR was recovered from a human donor with Susac syndrome. What was sequenced was CD8+ T cells from PBMCs. DNA of the CDR3: TGCAGCGGCTACCTCCTAACCGATACCTCCCTGAACACTGAAGCTTTCTTT. Its protein product is CSGYLLTDTSLNTEAFF.